Below, one TCR beta chain is given with its context. TCR beta CDR3 regions were amplified from RNA transcripts. An initial round of RT-PCR targeting the TCR CDR3 relied on the HTBI primer set. TCRdb independently ran MiXCR on the multiplex PCR reads; one entry per CDR3 protein. Of about 400,000 distinct CDR3 sequences in the sample, about 14% are singletons; the top ten hold approximately 27%. This entry belongs to a study of T cells in Graves' hyperthyroidism and ophthalmopathy. This CDR3 contains 12 residues. CDR1 and CDR2 from the germline V gene are LNHNV and YYDKDF (reference sequence). V was clipped by 5 bases and J by 4 bases, with 9 bases between them.

Input material: blood. The chain couples TRBV15 to TRBJ2-7; D is unresolved. This sequence was found in a man aged 50 or older with Graves' ophthalmopathy. The CDR3 sequence is CATSSGGYEQYF. The CDR3 DNA sequence: TGTGCCACCAGCTCTGGTGGTTACGAGCAGTACTTC.